The 15 T cell receptor beta chains below come from one sample, sequenced in a study of PD-L1 blockade in urothelial cancer. Time point defined: pretreatment peripheral blood. Some clones are missing from TCRdb's copy, which holds only in-frame ones; the method was immunoSEQ multiplex PCR. This sample has about 30,000 clones, with 84% found just once. Material: PBMCs, obtained around atezolizumab (anti-PD-L1) treatment. The receptors derive from a man aged 60 to 69 with urothelial cancer.

The V gene is TRBV27, the J gene TRBJ2-2, with D tentatively TRBD2 (6 bases). V was trimmed by 6 bases and J by 5 bases, leaving 19 bases between them. Germline CDR1 MNHEY, CDR2 SMNVEV (reference sequence). The length of the CDR3 is 16 residues. CDR3 sequence: CASRAGVGRRTGELFF. CDR3 sequence (DNA): TGTGCCAGCAGGGCGGGTGTTGGGAGGCGGACCGGGGAGCTGTTTTTT.

This clone has just a few counts. This chain connects TRBV7-3 to TRBJ2-7, with 9 nucleotides matching TRBD2. The germline CDR1 and CDR2 sequences are SGHTA and FQGTGA. The CDR3 is 15 residues long. Unmatched junction bases numbered 6, after V lost 4 bases and J lost 2 bases. DNA of the CDR3: TGTGCCAGCAGCTCGGGACTAGCAGTTACCTACGAGCAGTACTTC. This gives the protein CASSSGLAVTYEQYF. The full variable domain, with the rest looked up from reference TRBV7-3 and TRBJ2-7, is GAGVSQTPSNKVTEKGKYVELRCDPISGHTALYWYRQSLGQGPEFLIYFQGTGAADDSGLPNDRFFAVRPEGSVSTLKIQRTERGDSAVYLCASSSGLAVTYEQYFGPGTRLTVT.

This clone has only a few counts. The genes are TRBV5-1 and TRBJ2-7; tentatively, D is TRBD1 (6 bases). CDR1 SGHRS and CDR2 YFSETQ come from the germline V gene. This CDR3 region has 16 residues. Trimming cost V 6 bases and J 8 bases, with 27 bases left between them. The CDR3 bases are TGCGCCAGCACACTAGGACTGACGGGACAATCATCGAAGCAGTACTTC. Its translation: CASTLGLTGQSSKQYF.

This chain joins TRBV7-8 and TRBJ1-4, with no clear D. The V end was cut by 1 base, the J end by 8 bases, with 11 bases between. The V gene's germline CDR1 is SGHVS and CDR2 FQNEAQ. The CDR3 is 14 amino acids. The CDR3 bases are TGTGCCAGCAGCTTAGGGTACGGGGAGGAAAAACTGTTTTTT. Translation gives CASSLGYGEEKLFF.

This chain links TRBV5-1 with TRBJ2-2; 7 positions match TRBD1. The germline gives CDR1 SGHRS, CDR2 YFSETQ. The CDR3 is 15 amino acids. J lost 1 base, V lost 6 bases, and 6 bases had no gene match. The CDR3 region has the DNA TGCGCCAGCACCTGGGACAGCCGGAACACCGGGGAGCTGTTTTTT. Protein sequence: CASTWDSRNTGELFF.

This chain links TRBV7-9 with TRBJ1-6; 7 nucleotides align to TRBD1. The CDR3 extends over 15 amino acids. The ends lost 5 bases at V and 8 bases at J; junction bases unmatched: 9. Per the germline V gene, CDR1 is SEHNR and CDR2 is FQNEAQ (reference sequence). The CDR3 sequence: CASSLMTGHDSPLHF. DNA of the CDR3: TGTGCCAGCAGCCTAATGACAGGGCATGATTCACCCCTCCACTTT. The entire variable domain, with the rest obtained from reference TRBV7-9 and TRBJ1-6, is as follows: DTGVSQNPRHKITKRGQNVTFRCDPISEHNRLYWYRQTLGQGPEFLTYFQNEAQLEKSRLLSDRFSAERPKGSFSTLEIQRTEQGDSAMYLCASSLMTGHDSPLHFGNGTRLTVT.

This rearrangement joins TRBV21-1 to TRBJ2-7; TRBD1, the D gene given by the table, was not confirmed from the DNA. TRBV21-1 is tagged as a pseudogene. The CDR3 has 15 residues. In DNA form, the CDR3 reads TGTGCCAGCACCCATTCGACAGGGTTTACCTACGAGCAGTACTTC. Amino acid sequence: CASTHSTGFTYEQYF.

V is TRBV29-1 and J is TRBJ2-7; a weak D match, TRBD1 (5 bases). Germline assignment: CDR1 SQVTM and CDR2 ANQGSEA. This CDR3 comprises 13 residues. Trimming took 7 bases from V and 3 from J, leaving 16 bases between them. CDR3 in DNA: TGCAGCGCCCCCCGGCAGGGAATCTACGAGCAGTACTTC. This sequence encodes CSAPRQGIYEQYF.

The rearrangement uses TRBV7-3 and TRBJ1-1; D not certain. Germline CDR1 and CDR2: SGHTA and FQGTGA. This CDR3 is 14 amino acids long. Trimming stripped 5 bases from V and 3 bases from J, with 13 bases between. Here the CDR3 DNA reads TGTGCCAGCAGCCCCGTTGCGGGAGACACTGAAGCTTTCTTT. Its protein is CASSPVAGDTEAFF.

The chain's CDR3 is CASTYTNTGELFF. In DNA form, the CDR3 reads TGTGCCAGCACGTACACGAACACCGGGGAGCTGTTTTTT. The rearrangement joins TRBV6-1 to TRBJ2-2; D ambiguous. This CDR3 contains 13 residues. V lost 7 bases and J lost 0, with 6 bases in between. The germline V gene encodes CDR1 MNHNS and CDR2 SASEGT.

The chain joins TRBV4-3 to TRBJ2-3, with 12 bases identical to TRBD1. V trimming: 6 bases; J trimming: 11 bases; junction bases outside the gene matches: 9. The CDR3 totals 14 residues. Per germline, CDR1 LGHNA and CDR2 YSLEER. This CDR3 is CASSPGQGAYGQYF. The CDR3 nucleotides are TGCGCCAGCAGTCCGGGACAGGGGGCGTATGGGCAGTATTTT.

The rearrangement links TRBV9 to TRBJ2-2, with TRBD2 matching 9 bases. Per germline, CDR1 SGDLS and CDR2 YYNGEE. J gave up 5 bases and V 5 bases, and 7 bases lay outside the gene matches. The CDR3 is 15 residues long. The DNA for the CDR3 is TGTGCCAGCAGTGAGACTAGCGGAAGTACCGGGGAGCTGTTTTTT. Its translation is CASSETSGSTGELFF.

This rearrangement joins TRBV5-1 to TRBJ2-7; 7 bases fit TRBD2. Germline CDR1 reads SGHRS; CDR2 reads YFSETQ. Trimming took 4 bases from V and 4 from J; bases not matched to a gene: 17. This CDR3 has 17 residues. Here the CDR3 DNA reads TGCGCCAGCAGCCGGGGGTCTAGCGGCCTGGTACAGTACGAGCAGTACTTC. Protein sequence: CASSRGSSGLVQYEQYF.

This clone was counted once. The V gene is TRBV7-3, the J gene TRBJ2-5; possibly TRBD2 for D (6 bases). The V and J ends lost 5 bases and 2 bases respectively, with 9 bases between them. CDR3 size: 13 residues. Germline V gene data show CDR1 as SGHTA and CDR2 as FQGTGA. This CDR3 is CASSRGGQETQYF. DNA for the CDR3: TGTGCCAGCAGCCGTGGGGGGCAAGAGACCCAGTACTTC.

CDR3 loop: CASSVAQGSDGYTF. Here the CDR3 DNA reads TGTGCCAGCAGCGTAGCTCAGGGGTCGGATGGCTACACCTTC. The V and J genes are TRBV9 and TRBJ1-2; a weak D match, TRBD1 (6 bases). The CDR3 has 14 residues. Trimming shortened V by 0 bases and J by 6 bases, and 12 bases separated the two germline ends. Germline assignment: CDR1 SGDLS and CDR2 YYNGEE. Combining the CDR3 with reference TRBV9 and TRBJ1-2 gives the whole variable domain DSGVTQTPKHLITATGQRVTLRCSPRSGDLSVYWYQQSLDQGLQFLIQYYNGEERAKGNILERFSAQQFPDLHSELNLSSLELGDSALYFCASSVAQGSDGYTFGSGTRLTVV.